A single sample gave rise to the 27 T cell receptor beta chains below, sequenced in a study of T cells after yellow fever vaccination. MiXCR, run by TCRdb on the 5' RACE reads, gives a single entry per CDR3 protein. Here the sample spans about 120,000 distinct CDR3 sequences, approximately 16% being singletons. The sequencing used CD8+ T cells sorted from PBMCs, collected 5 days after the yellow fever booster vaccination. The receptors come from a man aged 18 to 30 who received the YFV17D yellow fever vaccine.

There are a few counts of this clonotype. The genes are TRBV4-1 and TRBJ1-5, with TRBD1 matching over 10 bases. CDR3 size: 16 residues. CDR1 is MGHRA, CDR2 YSYEKL, per germline. With 1 base clipped from V and 6 bases from J, the junction kept 6 bases outside the gene matches. In nucleotides, the CDR3 is TGCGCCAGCAGCCAAGGGGGGACAGGGGATCGTCAGCCCCAGCATTTT. This encodes CASSQGGTGDRQPQHF.

This clonotype was recorded a few times. The rearrangement joins TRBV5-1 to TRBJ1-2; maybe TRBD1 (6 bases). This CDR3 has 15 residues. CDR1 is SGHRS, CDR2 YFSETQ, per germline. Trimming took off 1 base at V and 0 bases at J, with 10 bases between the two ends. CDR3 DNA sequence: TGCGCCAGCAGCTTGTTAACAGGGACTAACTATGGCTACACCTTC. This encodes CASSLLTGTNYGYTF.

This clonotype turned up a few times. A read error may account for a junction end that differs from germline. The V and J genes are TRBV12-3 or TRBV12-4 and TRBJ2-1, with D hard to call. The CDR3 covers 12 residues. CDR3 sequence: CASSLPYTEQFF. The CDR3 bases are TGTGCCAGCAGTTTGCCTTACACTGAGCAGTTCTTC.

The rearrangement links TRBV20-1 to TRBJ1-4; D may be TRBD1 (6 bases). The length of the CDR3 is 14 residues. V lost 4 bases and J lost 4, with 13 bases in between. Germline V gives CDR1 DFQATT, CDR2 SNEGSKA (reference sequence). The chain's CDR3 is CSAMGTGFNEKLFF. For the CDR3, the DNA is TGCAGTGCTATGGGTACAGGGTTTAATGAAAAACTGTTTTTT.

CDR3 nucleotide sequence: TGCAGTGCTAGAGATTGGGGGACGAACACCGGGGAGCTGTTTTTT. Its protein product is CSARDWGTNTGELFF. The J gene is TRBJ2-2, the V gene TRBV20-1, with D perhaps matching TRBD1 or TRBD2 (5 bases each). CDR1 and CDR2 (germline): DFQATT, SNEGSKA (reference sequence). Trimming took 0 bases from V and 0 from J, leaving 8 bases between them. The CDR3 covers 15 residues.

This clonotype showed up just once. This chain connects TRBV12-3 or TRBV12-4 to TRBJ2-1, with 10 bases that match TRBD1. The V and J ends lost 6 bases and 7 bases, in that order; junction bases with no gene match: 6. The CDR3 has 14 residues. The DNA of the CDR3 is TGTGCCAGCAGGACAGGGGGCATTAGTAATGAGCAGTTCTTC. Translation: CASRTGGISNEQFF.

This chain's CDR3 is CASSYVQGGAGELFF. The CDR3 region has the DNA TGTGCCAGCAGTTACGTACAGGGAGGGGCCGGGGAGCTGTTTTTT. The V gene is TRBV6-5, the J gene TRBJ2-2; a weak D match, TRBD2 (7 bases). The CDR3 has 15 residues. Germline lookup yields CDR1 MNHEY and CDR2 SVGAGI. V lost 2 bases and J 6 bases, leaving 13 bases between the germline ends.

The sample holds a few counts of this clonotype. The gene calls are TRBV6-2 or TRBV6-3 and TRBJ2-7; D uncertain. This CDR3 contains 14 residues. Germline V gene lookup returns CDR1 MNHEY and CDR2 SVGEGT. Trimming removed 6 bases at V and 3 bases at J, with 15 bases between. The CDR3 protein is CASRPSSAYYEQYF. DNA for the CDR3: TGTGCCAGCAGGCCCAGTTCCGCCTACTACGAGCAGTACTTC.

At least ten counts were recorded for this clonotype. The chain recombines TRBV5-1 with TRBJ2-7; D is perhaps TRBD1 (5 bases). Germline V gene sequence: CDR1 SGHRS, CDR2 YFSETQ. This CDR3 has 13 residues. V was cut by 5 bases and J by 0 bases, with 9 bases left in between. CDR3 sequence reads: CASRGDSSYEQYF. As DNA, the CDR3 is TGCGCCAGCAGAGGAGACAGCTCCTACGAGCAGTACTTC. The full variable domain, in which reference TRBV5-1 and TRBJ2-7 provide the parts outside the CDR3, is KAGVTQTPRYLIKTRGQQVTLSCSPISGHRSVSWYQQTPGQGLQFLFEYFSETQRNKGNFPGRFSGRQFSNSRSEMNVSTLELGDSALYLCASRGDSSYEQYFGPGTRLTVT.

This chain uses TRBV19 with TRBJ2-7; a weak D match, TRBD2 (6 bases). Deletions cut 5 bases from V and 0 bases from J, with 11 bases between. There are 14 residues in the CDR3. The germline V gene encodes CDR1 LNHDA and CDR2 SQIVND (reference sequence). DNA of the CDR3: TGTGCCAGTAGTGTCGGGACTGTCTCCTACGAGCAGTACTTC. Its translation is CASSVGTVSYEQYF.

This clonotype showed up many times. This chain joins TRBV5-1 and TRBJ2-7; the D gene is possibly TRBD2 (6 bases). Germline CDR1 and CDR2: SGHRS and YFSETQ. V lost 0 bases, J lost 2 bases, and 15 bases lay in between. This CDR3 is built from 16 residues. The CDR3 is CASSLAGLEPTYEQYF. The CDR3, as DNA: TGCGCCAGCAGCTTGGCGGGACTCGAACCTACCTACGAGCAGTACTTC.

This clonotype occurred a few times. The chain uses TRBV6-2 or TRBV6-3 and TRBJ1-1; D uncertain. From germline, CDR1 is MNHEY and CDR2 SVGEGT. The CDR3 totals 12 residues. The V and J ends lost 2 bases and 8 bases respectively, with 9 bases between them. The CDR3 region is CASSYPLGEAFF. In nucleotides, the CDR3 is TGTGCCAGCAGTTACCCGCTTGGGGAAGCTTTCTTT.

This clonotype was seen many times. This chain links TRBV7-8 with TRBJ2-2, with TRBD1 identical over 7 bases. The V gene end was trimmed by 1 base and the J gene end by 4 bases; junction bases not matched to a gene: 9. CDR1 and CDR2 (germline): SGHVS, FQNEAQ. The CDR3 is 17 amino acids. For the CDR3, the DNA is TGTGCCAGCAGCTTAGTCCTAGGGACAGCTGGCACCGGGGAGCTGTTTTTT. Its translation: CASSLVLGTAGTGELFF.

The rearrangement joins TRBV6-5 to TRBJ2-1; TRBD2 aligns across 12 bases. With 6 bases clipped from V and 4 bases from J, the junction kept 7 bases outside the gene matches. The CDR3 runs to 16 residues. The germline V gene has CDR1 MNHEY and CDR2 SVGAGI. The CDR3 is CASSPHTSGGYNEQFF. The CDR3 coding sequence is TGTGCCAGCAGCCCCCACACTAGCGGGGGGTACAATGAGCAGTTCTTC.

The chain employs TRBV4-1 and TRBJ1-3, with D unresolved. The CDR3 runs 14 residues. V was pared by 3 bases and J by 4 bases, with 10 bases between. The germline V gene encodes CDR1 MGHRA and CDR2 YSYEKL. The CDR3 is CASSQPDLGNTIYF. In DNA, the CDR3 is TGCGCCAGCAGCCAGCCCGACTTGGGAAACACCATATATTTT.

This clonotype was picked up many times. The chain carries TRBV4-1 and TRBJ2-1, with 8 bases that match TRBD1. Germline V gene lookup returns CDR1 MGHRA and CDR2 YSYEKL. V lost 8 bases, J lost 7 bases, and 7 bases stayed unmatched. The CDR3 is 13 residues long. The CDR3 DNA follows: TGCGCCAGCGGCAGGGGGCGCGGGAATGAGCAGTTCTTC. It yields the protein CASGRGRGNEQFF.

This clonotype has more than one count but fewer than ten. The CDR3 nucleotides read TGTGCCACCAGCTCATACAATGAGCAGTTCTTC. Amino acids: CATSSYNEQFF. The genes are TRBV15 and TRBJ2-1; no clear D gene. V dropped 5 bases and J dropped 4 bases, with 3 bases sitting between them. The CDR3 spans 11 residues. Germline V gene sequence: CDR1 LNHNV, CDR2 YYDKDF (reference sequence).

This clonotype was observed a few times. The chain joins TRBV20-1 to TRBJ1-5; D is perhaps TRBD1 (6 bases). Germline CDR1 and CDR2: DFQATT and SNEGSKA (reference sequence). The CDR3 totals 14 residues. V lost 5 bases to trimming and J lost 5 bases, with 16 bases between them. The CDR3: CSALVRGADQPQHF. For the CDR3, the DNA is TGCAGTGCTCTGGTGAGGGGGGCGGATCAGCCCCAGCATTTT.

This rearrangement joins TRBV6-5 to TRBJ1-2, with 9 positions matching TRBD1. V trimming: 2 bases; J trimming: 8 bases; junction bases outside the gene matches: 6. The germline V gene encodes CDR1 MNHEY and CDR2 SVGAGI. The CDR3 spans 14 residues. The chain's CDR3 is CASSYTGQGEGYTF. The CDR3 DNA reads TGTGCCAGCAGTTACACGGGACAGGGAGAGGGCTACACCTTC.

The chain couples TRBV4-2 to TRBJ2-2, with TRBD1 as a possible D gene (5 bases). Germline-derived CDR1 and CDR2 are LGHNA and YNFKEQ. The CDR3 contains 16 residues. V lost 0 bases and J lost 5, with 13 bases in between. The CDR3 loop reads CASSQEDSLGTGELFF. The DNA of the CDR3 is TGTGCCAGCAGCCAAGAAGACAGCTTGGGGACCGGGGAGCTGTTTTTT.

In its sample, this clonotype was seen a few times. The chain combines TRBV6-6 with TRBJ2-2; 10 positions match TRBD1. The CDR3 has 14 amino acids. Germline trimming cut 8 bases from V and 6 bases from J; bases unmatched to any gene: 6. The germline V gene has CDR1 MNHNY and CDR2 SVGAGI (reference sequence). The CDR3 here is CASGGQGLAGELFF. DNA of the CDR3: TGTGCCAGCGGGGGACAGGGGCTGGCCGGGGAGCTGTTTTTT.

A few counts support this clonotype. Here the CDR3 DNA reads TGTGCCAGCAGCCACCGGGGGGGGAACACCGGGGAGCTGTTTTTT. Encoded protein: CASSHRGGNTGELFF. The V and J genes are TRBV11-3 and TRBJ2-2, with 8 bases aligning to TRBD2. V shed 5 bases and J 1 base; nucleotides not matched to a gene: 3. The CDR3 has 15 residues. CDR1 is SGHNT, CDR2 YENEEA, per germline.

This chain joins TRBV7-9 and TRBJ1-1; D not resolved. Trimming took off 5 bases at V and 0 bases at J, with 13 bases between the two ends. CDR3 length: 15 residues. Germline assignment: CDR1 SEHNR and CDR2 FQNEAQ (reference sequence). This CDR3 reads CASSPRQNMNTEAFF. For the CDR3, the DNA is TGTGCCAGCAGCCCCCGGCAGAACATGAACACTGAAGCTTTCTTT.

This clonotype occurred a few times. The chain uses TRBV7-9 and TRBJ1-5, with TRBD1 matching over 10 bases. The V segment lost 5 bases and the J segment 5 bases; nucleotides outside the gene matches: 6. CDR3 size: 15 residues. Germline V lookup: CDR1 SEHNR, CDR2 FQNEAQ (reference sequence). CDR3 nucleotides: TGTGCCAGCAGCCAAGGACAGGGGGTCGATCAGCCCCAGCATTTT. It yields the protein CASSQGQGVDQPQHF.

This clonotype was detected only a few times. This chain joins TRBV6-1 and TRBJ2-3; possibly TRBD1 or TRBD2 for D (5 bases each). V gave up 3 bases and J gave up 9 bases, with 10 bases separating them. Per the germline V gene, CDR1 is MNHNS and CDR2 is SASEGT. The CDR3 is 12 residues long. In nucleotides, the CDR3 is TGTGCCAGCAGTGAGGGCTGGGGGACGCAGTATTTT. This translates into CASSEGWGTQYF.

This clonotype showed up many times. The chain employs TRBV6-2 or TRBV6-3 and TRBJ2-3; perhaps TRBD2 as D (7 bases). The V end was cut by 2 bases, the J end by 9 bases, with 21 bases between. The germline CDR1 and CDR2 sequences are MNHEY and SVGEGT. The CDR3 runs to 16 residues. CDR3: CASSYGAGARQGTQYF. The CDR3 DNA reads TGTGCCAGCAGTTACGGGGCGGGGGCCCGTCAAGGAACGCAGTATTTT.

This clonotype was found a few times. The V gene is TRBV4-3, the J gene TRBJ2-4; D is uncertain. Deletions cut 3 bases from V and 1 base from J, with 7 bases between. This CDR3 contains 14 residues. Germline V CDR1 and CDR2: LGHNA, YSLEER. The CDR3 DNA follows: TGCGCCAGCAGCCACGGGTTGGCCAAAAACATTCAGTACTTC. It encodes CASSHGLAKNIQYF.